One and the same sample provided the 20 T cell receptor beta chains below, sequenced in a study of blood T cell repertoires in COVID-19. Clones were read by immunoSEQ multiplex PCR, and TCRdb kept only the in-frame ones, dropping some. The table has about 200,000 clones, 70% to 90% seen once. The sequencing sample was made of peripheral blood. These receptors were obtained from a man aged 45 to 65 with acute or convalescent COVID-19.

The V and J genes are TRBV20-1 and TRBJ1-5; 7 bases are a match to TRBD1. The CDR3 totals 14 residues. Germline V lookup: CDR1 DFQATT, CDR2 SNEGSKA (reference sequence). V shed 3 bases, J shed 4 bases, and the junction held 6 bases outside the gene matches. CDR3 DNA: TGCAGTGCTAGTTCAGGGACAGTGAATCAGCCCCAGCATTTT. It yields the protein CSASSGTVNQPQHF.

The chain is built from TRBV28 and TRBJ1-2, with D possibly being TRBD1 (5 bases). The ends were cut back, 4 bases at V and 2 bases at J, with 11 bases in the middle. The CDR3 length is 14 residues. Germline CDR1 is MDHEN and CDR2 is SYDVKM. The CDR3 protein is CASSSIQENYGYTF. DNA for the CDR3: TGTGCCAGCAGTTCCATACAGGAAAACTATGGCTACACCTTC.

CDR3 in DNA: TGTGCCAGCAGACGTGGGTCCGGGACAGGGAGCAATCAGCCCCAGCATTTT. It is translated as CASRRGSGTGSNQPQHF. V usage is TRBV27 and J usage is TRBJ1-5, with 9 bases fitting TRBD1. CDR1 and CDR2 (germline): MNHEY, SMNVEV (reference sequence). The length of the CDR3 is 17 residues. V lost 6 bases and J lost 1; bases outside the gene matches: 10.

Many counts were recorded for this clone. This chain joins TRBV3-1 (or the pseudogene TRBV3-2) and TRBJ2-7; 7 nucleotides match TRBD2. This CDR3 region has 15 residues. CDR1 LGHDT and CDR2 YNNKEL come from the germline V gene (reference sequence). After removal of 4 bases from V and 7 bases from J, the junction contained 13 bases not matched to a gene. This CDR3 reads CASSPTKTGGWEQYF. CDR3 coding DNA: TGTGCCAGCAGCCCGACAAAAACCGGGGGGTGGGAGCAGTACTTC.

The V and J genes are TRBV3-1 (or the pseudogene TRBV3-2) and TRBJ2-1, with D possibly TRBD1 on 6 matching bases. The CDR3 has 20 amino acids. V was trimmed by 0 bases and J by 4 bases, leaving 25 bases between them. Germline V lookup: CDR1 LGHDT, CDR2 YNNKEL (reference sequence). CDR3 loop: CASSQDTGTWRSAVYNEQFF. In DNA form, the CDR3 reads TGTGCCAGCAGCCAAGATACCGGGACATGGAGGAGCGCCGTATACAATGAGCAGTTCTTC.

This clone was counted between two and nine times. This chain connects TRBV4-2 to TRBJ1-2; weak D call: TRBD1 (5 bases). CDR3 length equals 16 residues. Deletions cut 0 bases from V and 7 bases from J, with 18 bases between. CDR1 and CDR2 (germline): LGHNA, YNFKEQ. The CDR3 DNA follows: TGTGCCAGCAGCCAAGATCAACTCCCGGGGGGTGGTGGCTACACCTTC. The encoded protein is CASSQDQLPGGGGYTF.

J is TRBJ1-4 and V is TRBV5-1, with 7 bases matching TRBD1. V gave up 0 bases and J gave up 5 bases; unmatched junction bases: 4. Germline CDR1 SGHRS, CDR2 YFSETQ. There are 15 residues in the CDR3. The CDR3 loop reads CASSLGGRGNEKLFF. CDR3 DNA sequence: TGCGCCAGCAGCTTGGGTGGCAGGGGGAATGAAAAACTGTTTTTT.

This CDR3 reads CASSPPEGVSNQPQHF. CDR3 sequence (DNA): TGTGCCAGCAGCCCGCCCGAGGGGGTGAGCAATCAGCCCCAGCATTTT. This chain connects TRBV7-2 to TRBJ1-5, with D possibly matching TRBD1 (6 bases). The CDR3 length is 16 residues. Germline V CDR1 and CDR2: SGHTA, FQGNSA. The germline V and J ends were trimmed by 5 bases and 1 base, with 15 bases remaining between them. Based on the CDR3 plus reference TRBV7-2 and TRBJ1-5, the full variable domain is GAGVSQSPSNKVTEKGKDVELRCDPISGHTALYWYRQSLGQGLEFLIYFQGNSAPDKSGLPSDRFSAERTGGSVSTLTIQRTQQEDSAVYLCASSPPEGVSNQPQHFGDGTRLSIL.

The chain employs TRBV5-1 and TRBJ1-2, with a weak D call TRBD1 (5 bases). Germline values: CDR1 SGHRS, CDR2 YFSETQ. The ends were cut back, 0 bases at V and 6 bases at J, with 9 bases in the middle. This CDR3 comprises 13 residues. This CDR3 reads CASSLVQADGYTF. As DNA, the CDR3 is TGCGCCAGCAGCTTGGTACAGGCAGATGGCTACACCTTC.

The CDR3 DNA reads as TGTGCCAGCTCACCATCCATACGGACAGCGAACTATGGCTACACCTTC. It translates to CASSPSIRTANYGYTF. The chain links TRBV18 to TRBJ1-2; D might be TRBD1 (6 bases). Germline lookup yields CDR1 KGHSH and CDR2 LQKENI. The CDR3 covers 16 residues. V was pared by 2 bases and J by 2 bases, with 15 bases between.

To note about this clone: Other DNA sequences from this sample encode an identical CDR3 as well. V and J are TRBV18 and TRBJ1-6, with TRBD1 identical over 8 bases. With 2 bases clipped from V and 10 bases from J, the junction kept 7 bases outside the gene matches. The CDR3 has 15 amino acids. CDR1 KGHSH and CDR2 LQKENI come from the germline V gene. The DNA of the CDR3 is TGTGCCAGCTCACCAGGCCAGGGGGCCCGGTCACCCCTCCACTTT. It specifies CASSPGQGARSPLHF. The complete variable domain, with remaining parts taken from reference TRBV18 and TRBJ1-6, reads NAGVMQNPRHLVRRRGQEARLRCSPMKGHSHVYWYRQLPEEGLKFMVYLQKENIIDESGMPKERFSAEFPKEGPSILRIQQVVRGDSAAYFCASSPGQGARSPLHFGNGTRLTVT.

The V gene is TRBV29-1, the J gene TRBJ1-1; the D gene is possibly TRBD1 (6 bases). V lost 3 bases and J lost 5, with 16 bases in between. The CDR3 consists of 14 residues. The germline V gene has CDR1 SQVTM and CDR2 ANQGSEA. The CDR3 DNA reads as TGCAGCGTTGACGTGGGGGCGCGTAGTACTGAAGCTTTCTTT. Translating gives CSVDVGARSTEAFF.

The chain couples TRBV10-3 to TRBJ1-2, with a tentative D call TRBD1 (5 bases). Trimming stripped 6 bases from V and 5 bases from J, with 16 bases between. The CDR3 totals 14 residues. In germline, CDR1 is ENHRY, CDR2 SYGVKD. The CDR3 spells CAISAASTGYGYTF. The CDR3 coding sequence is TGTGCCATCAGCGCAGCAAGCACAGGATATGGCTACACCTTC.

This rearrangement joins TRBV7-2 to TRBJ2-5; 8 bases agree with TRBD2. The trim removed 5 bases at V and 2 bases at J, leaving 4 bases unmatched. CDR1 is SGHTA and CDR2 is FQGNSA in the germline V gene. CDR3 length: 14 residues. The CDR3 region is CASSRGGRQETQYF. CDR3 bases: TGTGCCAGCAGCCGCGGGGGGAGGCAAGAGACCCAGTACTTC.

The rearrangement links TRBV5-1 to TRBJ1-2; D unresolved. V gave up 0 bases and J gave up 5 bases, with 11 bases separating them. Germline V gives CDR1 SGHRS, CDR2 YFSETQ. This CDR3 comprises 14 residues. The CDR3 here is CASSLGGSRYGYTF. The CDR3 bases are TGCGCCAGCAGCTTGGGAGGGAGTAGGTATGGCTACACCTTC.

The sample holds a few counts of this clone. The CDR3 region has the DNA TGTGCCAGCAGCTTTACGGGGGGGAACACTGAAGCTTTCTTT. Translation gives CASSFTGGNTEAFF. The rearrangement links TRBV11-2 to TRBJ1-1, with D maybe TRBD1 (5 bases). The V gene lost 3 bases and the J gene lost 1 base, with 9 bases spanning the gap. The germline V gene has CDR1 SGHAT and CDR2 FQNNGV. The CDR3 runs to 14 residues.

This chain connects TRBV5-1 to TRBJ2-2; TRBD1 might be the D (6 bases). The CDR3 covers 13 residues. Trimming took 4 bases from V and 5 from J, leaving 9 bases between them. CDR1 is SGHRS and CDR2 is YFSETQ in the germline V gene. The CDR3 spells CASSPQGTGELFF. The CDR3 nucleotides read TGCGCCAGCAGCCCACAGGGTACCGGGGAGCTGTTTTTT.

The chain uses TRBV5-1 and TRBJ2-7, with TRBD1 matching 9 bases. The CDR3 contains 13 residues. V lost 5 bases and J lost 4; bases outside the gene matches: 4. Germline CDR1 is SGHRS and CDR2 is YFSETQ. CDR3 region: CASSRGTGYEQYF. The DNA for the CDR3 is TGCGCCAGCAGTCGCGGGACAGGGTACGAGCAGTACTTC.

V is TRBV2 and J is TRBJ1-5, with D possibly being TRBD1 (5 bases). Trimming stripped 6 bases from V and 3 bases from J, with 15 bases between. From germline, CDR1 is SNHLY and CDR2 FYNNEI. This CDR3 contains 15 residues. The CDR3 is CASSPRDLDNQPQHF. CDR3 nucleotides: TGTGCCAGCAGCCCCAGGGATTTGGACAATCAGCCCCAGCATTTT.

To note about this clone: Other nucleotide sequences in the sample specify the same CDR3. This chain uses TRBV5-1 with TRBJ1-6; D possibly corresponds to TRBD1 (6 bases). CDR3 length equals 14 residues. The germline CDR1 and CDR2 sequences are SGHRS and YFSETQ. Trimming left V 0 bases short and J 6 bases short, with 7 bases between. CDR3 nucleotide sequence: TGCGCCAGCAGCTTGGCGGACAGTAATTCACCCCTCCACTTT. It encodes CASSLADSNSPLHF.